This T cell receptor (beta chain) was sequenced in a study of blood T cell repertoires in COVID-19. Whole-study context: Samples representing acute and convalescent COVID-19 were sourced from the United States, Italy and Spain.

Germline CDR1 SGHAT, CDR2 FQNNGV. Trimming pared 6 bases from V and 4 bases from J, leaving 10 bases between. The CDR3 runs to 13 residues. Original analysis: Estimates of nucleated cell counts were drawn from the amplification of reference gene primers. Profiling relied on immunoSEQ multiplex PCR, and the TCRdb table lists in-frame clones only, not all of them. V, J and clone size were drawn from that table, and D and trimming were deduced from the DNA. This repertoire shows over 300,000 clones, roughly 87% found once; its top ten account for 5.5% to 7%. The genes are TRBV11-2 and TRBJ1-5; no definite D call. The TCR originated in a woman in her 30s who had recovered from COVID-19. The specimen sequenced was PBMCs or T cells enriched from blood (not recorded which). The CDR3 sequence is CASSSGPNQPQHF. The CDR3 nucleotides are TGTGCCAGCAGTTCTGGCCCGAATCAGCCCCAGCATTTT.